This section outlines one T cell receptor (beta chain) sequence together with its context. Its antigen is not known. These data originate in a study of beta chain features in type 1 diabetes. Study-wide results and limits: Shorter TCRB CDR3s, moderately but significantly so, were found in Type 1 diabetes patients in all four CD4+ subsets.

Germline V CDR1 and CDR2: SGHRS, YFSETQ. CDR3 length: 15 amino acids. V dropped 0 bases and J dropped 1 base, with 8 bases sitting between them. TCRB transcripts that were expressed got sequenced, as all of the isolated RNA had been reverse transcribed. Some clones are missing from TCRdb's copy, which holds only in-frame ones; the method was immunoSEQ multiplex PCR. The sample carries about 170,000 clones, around 8% recorded once. The sequence was collected from a middle-aged woman with type 1 diabetes. V is TRBV5-1 and J is TRBJ1-5, with D possibly matching TRBD1 (6 bases). Sequencing was performed on central memory CD4+ T cells from blood. The CDR3 here is CASSLEQGSNQPQHF. In DNA, the CDR3 is TGCGCCAGCAGCTTGGAGCAGGGGAGCAATCAGCCCCAGCATTTT. Full variable domain (outside the CDR3, taken from reference TRBV5-1 and TRBJ1-5): KAGVTQTPRYLIKTRGQQVTLSCSPISGHRSVSWYQQTPGQGLQFLFEYFSETQRNKGNFPGRFSGRQFSNSRSEMNVSTLELGDSALYLCASSLEQGSNQPQHFGDGTRLSIL.